Below are 20 T cell receptor beta chains sequenced from a single sample in a study of cytomegalovirus exposure and HLA in healthy donors. The PCR used 60 Vbeta and 13 Jbeta primers. Some clones are missing from TCRdb's copy, which holds only in-frame ones; the method was immunoSEQ multiplex PCR. The data show some 220,000 clones, 77% seen once. The specimen sequenced was PBMCs. The receptors stem from a woman aged 55-69 years in good health and CMV-seropositive.

J is TRBJ2-5 and V is TRBV5-1; D perhaps matches TRBD1 (6 bases). From germline, CDR1 is SGHRS and CDR2 YFSETQ. The CDR3 runs to 13 residues. V gave up 4 bases and J gave up 1 base, with 8 bases separating them. CDR3 nucleotide sequence: TGCGCCAGCAGCCGACAGGTCCAAGAGACCCAGTACTTC. Translating it yields CASSRQVQETQYF. The variable domain in full, with the rest retrieved from reference TRBV5-1 and TRBJ2-5, is KAGVTQTPRYLIKTRGQQVTLSCSPISGHRSVSWYQQTPGQGLQFLFEYFSETQRNKGNFPGRFSGRQFSNSRSEMNVSTLELGDSALYLCASSRQVQETQYFGPGTRLLVL.

This sequence joins TRBV5-1 and TRBJ2-1, with D maybe TRBD1 (5 bases). CDR1 and CDR2 from the germline V gene are SGHRS and YFSETQ. V shed 1 base and J shed 6 bases, with 17 bases lying between them. The CDR3 contains 16 residues. CDR3 in DNA: TGCGCCAGCAGCTTGTCCCCCGTACAGGCCGCCAATGAGCAGTTCTTC. Residues: CASSLSPVQAANEQFF.

This clone was counted between two and nine times. The chain uses TRBV6-6 and TRBJ1-3, with D perhaps TRBD1 (5 bases). Trimming took off 6 bases at V and 0 bases at J, with 9 bases between the two ends. This CDR3 has 14 amino acids. The germline gives CDR1 MNHNY, CDR2 SVGAGI (reference sequence). The CDR3 region is CASSPQVSGNTIYF. CDR3 in DNA: TGTGCCAGCAGCCCACAGGTCTCTGGAAACACCATATATTTT.

This clone occurred once. A read error may account for a junction end that differs from germline. V and J are TRBV7-9 and TRBJ2-7; 7 nucleotides match TRBD1. The CDR3 spans 13 residues. Per the germline V gene, CDR1 is SEHNR and CDR2 is FQNEAQ (reference sequence). The CDR3 loop is CSSSTGQYYEQYF. The CDR3 bases are TGTTCCAGCAGCACGGGACAGTACTACGAGCAGTACTTC.

The chain joins TRBV19 to TRBJ1-1; 9 bases match TRBD1. This CDR3 spans 16 amino acids. The germline CDR1 and CDR2 sequences are LNHDA and SQIVND (reference sequence). V dropped 3 bases and J dropped 3; count of bases not matched to a gene: 8. CDR3 DNA: TGTGCCAGTAGTATTTGGTCCGGACAGGGGCACACTGAAGCTTTCTTT. It translates to CASSIWSGQGHTEAFF.

Note on this clone: At one end, the junction sequence differs from germline, possibly due to a read error. The chain joins TRBV2 to TRBJ2-5; D is possibly TRBD1 (5 bases). This CDR3 is built from 10 residues. The germline CDR1 and CDR2 sequences are SNHLY and FYNNEI. The DNA of the CDR3 is TGTGCCAGCAGTGGACAGCGAATGAACTTC. Encoded protein: CASSGQRMNF.

The chain carries TRBV4-3 and TRBJ2-3; D ambiguous. Trimming cost V 4 bases and J 4 bases, with 12 bases left between them. The V gene's germline CDR1 is LGHNA and CDR2 YSLEER. CDR3 length equals 14 residues. CDR3 residues: CASSLNLGADTQYF. The DNA of the CDR3 is TGCGCCAGCAGCCTGAACTTGGGCGCAGATACGCAGTATTTT.

The rearrangement joins TRBV25-1 to TRBJ2-5, with D possibly TRBD2 on 6 matching bases. The V and J ends lost 7 bases and 5 bases respectively, with 14 bases between them. CDR1 MGHDK and CDR2 SYGVNS come from the germline V gene. This CDR3 spans 13 amino acids. CDR3 loop: CASTLPGVETQYF. CDR3 bases: TGTGCCAGCACTCTCCCGGGGGTGGAGACCCAGTACTTC.

This clone has just one count. At one end the junction does not follow the germline gene, possibly because of a read error. The CDR3 DNA follows: TGTGCCAGCAGTTACGATACAGATATAGTCTTC. This translates into CASSYDTDIVF. This sequence joins TRBV6-6 and TRBJ2-4; D uncertain. This CDR3 comprises 11 residues. Germline assignment: CDR1 MNHNY and CDR2 SVGAGI (reference sequence).

V is TRBV27 and J is TRBJ2-1; 8 nucleotides align to TRBD1. The CDR3 is 15 residues long. CDR1 and CDR2 from the germline V gene are MNHEY and SMNVEV (reference sequence). Germline trimming cut 1 base from V and 6 bases from J; bases unmatched to any gene: 5. DNA for the CDR3: TGTGCCAGCAGTTTATTGGACAGGGTTGGCAATGAGCAGTTCTTC. The encoded protein is CASSLLDRVGNEQFF.

V and J are TRBV5-4 and TRBJ2-7, with a possible D match to TRBD2 (5 bases). Germline assignment: CDR1 SGHNT and CDR2 YYREEE (reference sequence). CDR3 length: 12 residues. Trimming stripped 4 bases from V and 7 bases from J, with 12 bases between. The CDR3: CASSRNRREQYF. The CDR3 DNA sequence: TGTGCCAGCAGCCGAAACCGGAGGGAGCAGTACTTC.

Note on this clone: At the DNA level, this CDR3 is encoded by other sequences in the same sample as well. The chain's CDR3 is CASSLTGGGGYTF. Here the CDR3 DNA reads TGTGCCAGCAGCCTCACAGGGGGAGGTGGCTACACCTTC. The rearrangement joins TRBV2 to TRBJ1-2; TRBD1 matches 8 bases. The CDR3 is 13 amino acids. CDR1 SNHLY and CDR2 FYNNEI come from the germline V gene. V trimming: 6 bases; J trimming: 7 bases; junction bases outside the gene matches: 7.

The chain is built from TRBV9 and TRBJ2-1, with 9 bases lining up with TRBD2. Unmatched junction bases numbered 2, after V lost 0 bases and J lost 4 bases. The CDR3 is made up of 15 amino acids. Germline CDR1 reads SGDLS; CDR2 reads YYNGEE. In DNA, the CDR3 is TGTGCCAGCAGCGTAGCTAGCGGGACATACAATGAGCAGTTCTTC. Translated: CASSVASGTYNEQFF.

This clone was seen only a few times. J is TRBJ1-1 and V is TRBV5-6, with 8 nucleotides matching TRBD1. This CDR3 has 16 amino acids. CDR1 is SGHDT and CDR2 is YYEEEE in the germline V gene. Losses at the gene ends were 0 bases for V and 5 bases for J; bases not matched to a gene: 9. The CDR3 nucleotides read TGTGCCAGCAGCTTGGGGACAGGGCCTATGGGTACTGAAGCTTTCTTT. This sequence encodes CASSLGTGPMGTEAFF.

The CDR3 loop is CASSEAPIGREQYF. Written as DNA, the CDR3 is TGTGCCAGCAGTGAAGCGCCTATCGGTCGCGAGCAGTACTTC. The J gene is TRBJ2-7, the V gene TRBV6-1; no clear D gene. There are 14 residues in the CDR3. V was pared by 0 bases and J by 6 bases, with 12 bases between. Per the germline V gene, CDR1 is MNHNS and CDR2 is SASEGT.

This clone was seen only a few times. The rearrangement uses TRBV4-1 and TRBJ1-1, with a weak D call TRBD1 (6 bases). Germline assignment: CDR1 MGHRA and CDR2 YSYEKL. There are 15 residues in the CDR3. Trimming removed 4 bases at V and 2 bases at J, with 14 bases between. The CDR3 sequence is CASSRSRDINTEAFF. The CDR3, as DNA: TGCGCCAGCAGCCGAAGCCGGGACATAAACACTGAAGCTTTCTTT.

The genes are TRBV7-2 and TRBJ2-7; D is unresolved. This CDR3 region has 12 residues. CDR1 and CDR2 from the germline V gene are SGHTA and FQGNSA. V lost 8 bases and J 4 bases, leaving 12 bases between the germline ends. DNA for the CDR3: TGTGCCAGCGGCGTTGACTTATACGAGCAGTACTTC. Translation: CASGVDLYEQYF.

CDR3 protein: CASSLARRGRSYGYTF. The CDR3, as DNA: TGTGCCAGCAGCTTAGCGAGAAGGGGGCGAAGCTATGGCTACACCTTC. V gene TRBV7-8 combines with J gene TRBJ1-2, with 7 bases matching TRBD1. CDR1 and CDR2 (germline): SGHVS, FQNEAQ. This CDR3 contains 16 residues. V dropped 0 bases and J dropped 4; count of bases not matched to a gene: 8.

This clone was seen more than once but under ten times. The chain joins TRBV30 to TRBJ1-5; D is undetermined. This CDR3 has 12 amino acids. In germline, CDR1 is GTSNPN, CDR2 SVGIG (reference sequence). Trimming left V 2 bases short and J 10 bases short, with 12 bases between. The CDR3: CAWSRTAGPQHF. CDR3 nucleotide sequence: TGTGCCTGGAGTAGGACCGCGGGACCCCAGCATTTT.

This sequence joins TRBV7-9 and TRBJ1-3, with 12 bases fitting TRBD1. The CDR3 is 15 residues long. The germline V gene encodes CDR1 SEHNR and CDR2 FQNEAQ (reference sequence). Trimming cost V 5 bases and J 6 bases; bases outside gene matches: 5. The CDR3 sequence: CASSPGTGGENTIYF. The CDR3 coding sequence is TGTGCCAGCAGCCCCGGGACAGGGGGCGAAAACACCATATATTTT.